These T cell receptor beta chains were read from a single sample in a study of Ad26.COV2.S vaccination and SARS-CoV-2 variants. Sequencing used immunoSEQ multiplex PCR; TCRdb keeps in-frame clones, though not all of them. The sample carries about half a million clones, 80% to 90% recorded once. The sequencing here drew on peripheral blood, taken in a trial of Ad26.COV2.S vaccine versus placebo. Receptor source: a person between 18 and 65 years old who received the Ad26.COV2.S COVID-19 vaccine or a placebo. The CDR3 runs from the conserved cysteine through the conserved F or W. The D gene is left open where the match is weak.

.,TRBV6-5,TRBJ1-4,CASRLRGATNEKLFF,TGTGCCAGCAGACTAAGGGGAGCAACTAATGAAAAACTGTTTTTT
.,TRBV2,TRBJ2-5,CASSERSQETQYF,TGTGCCAGCAGTGAACGTTCCCAAGAGACCCAGTACTTC
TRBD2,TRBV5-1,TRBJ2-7,CASSQRTSGVSYEQYF,TGCGCCAGCAGCCAGCGGACTAGCGGGGTCTCCTACGAGCAGTACTTC
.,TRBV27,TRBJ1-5,CASRLGLNSNQPQHF,TGTGCCAGCAGACTGGGACTCAATAGCAATCAGCCCCAGCATTTT
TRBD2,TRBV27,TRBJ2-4,CASSIHSGRAFGSIQYF,TGTGCCAGCAGTATCCATAGCGGGAGGGCCTTCGGTAGTATTCAGTACTTC
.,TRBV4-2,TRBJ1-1,CASSEGHITPNTEAFF,TGTGCCAGCAGCGAAGGACATATAACACCGAACACTGAAGCTTTCTTT
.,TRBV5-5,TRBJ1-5,CASSLALGWGSNQPQHF,TGTGCCAGCAGCTTGGCCTTGGGGTGGGGCAGCAATCAGCCCCAGCATTTT
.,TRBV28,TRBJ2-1,CASSVRGRRQGYNEQFF,TGTGCCAGCAGTGTGCGGGGCCGTCGGCAGGGTTACAATGAGCAGTTCTTC
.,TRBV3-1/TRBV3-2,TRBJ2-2,CASSQLTQGTGELFF,TGTGCCAGCAGCCAATTGACTCAGGGGACCGGGGAGCTGTTTTTT
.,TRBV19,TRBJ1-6,CASSPGAGGALHF,TGTGCCAGTAGTCCGGGTGCGGGGGGCGCGCTCCACTTT